These 5 T cell receptor beta chains share one sample of origin, sequenced in a study of graft-versus-host responses after intestinal transplantation. Assay: immunoSEQ multiplex PCR; the TCRdb copy retains only in-frame clones and omits some. The sample has roughly 93,000 clones; over 85% are singletons. The antigens these receptors bind are not known. Material: unstimulated CD8+ T cells sorted from spleen or lymph node cells, obtained before intestinal transplant. Every receptor here comes from a human donor who received an intestinal transplant.

The V and J genes are TRBV19 and TRBJ1-5, with unresolved D. Trimming removed 3 bases from V and 1 base from J, with 13 bases in between. The CDR3 loop spans 16 amino acids. Germline assignment: CDR1 LNHDA and CDR2 SQIVND (reference sequence). The CDR3 region has the DNA TGTGCCAGTAGTATTCCACTCTTCTTGAGCAATCAGCCCCAGCATTTT. Protein product: CASSIPLFLSNQPQHF. Full variable domain (rest looked up from reference TRBV19 and TRBJ1-5): DGGITQSPKYLFRKEGQNVTLSCEQNLNHDAMYWYRQDPGQGLRLIYYSQIVNDFQKGDIAEGYSVSREKKESFPLTVTSAQKNPTAFYLCASSIPLFLSNQPQHFGDGTRLSIL.

CDR3 sequence reads: CATSTALAGVSYNEQFF. CDR3 coding DNA: TGTGCCACCAGCACTGCACTAGCGGGAGTCTCCTACAATGAGCAGTTCTTC. V gene TRBV15 combines with J gene TRBJ2-1, with 11 bases fitting TRBD2. V was clipped by 4 bases and J by 0 bases; unmatched bases: 5. The CDR3 has 17 residues. Germline loops: CDR1 LNHNV, CDR2 YYDKDF (reference sequence). Complete variable domain (other parts from reference TRBV15 and TRBJ2-1): DAMVIQNPRYQVTQFGKPVTLSCSQTLNHNVMYWYQQKSSQAPKLLFHYYDKDFNNEADTPDNFQSRRPNTSFCFLDIRSPGLGDTAMYLCATSTALAGVSYNEQFFGPGTRLTVL.

The chain joins TRBV7-9 to TRBJ2-1, with 7 bases matching TRBD2. The CDR3 extends over 19 amino acids. The trim removed 1 base at V and 3 bases at J, leaving 15 bases unmatched. CDR1 is SEHNR and CDR2 is FQNEAQ in the germline V gene (reference sequence). The CDR3 sequence: CASSLVVLTGGGDYNEQFF. The CDR3 DNA sequence: TGTGCCAGCAGCTTAGTGGTTCTCACGGGCGGGGGTGACTACAATGAGCAGTTCTTC.

The J gene is TRBJ2-3, the V gene TRBV11-2; 10 bases fit TRBD2. Germline V gene data show CDR1 as SGHAT and CDR2 as FQNNGV. The ends lost 2 bases at V and 5 bases at J; junction bases unmatched: 4. This CDR3 region has 15 residues. CDR3 DNA sequence: TGTGCCAGCAGCTTAAGCGGGAGGGCTATAGATACGCAGTATTTT. This sequence encodes CASSLSGRAIDTQYF.

The chain carries TRBV25-1 and TRBJ2-7; 13 bases align to TRBD2. V gave up 7 bases and J gave up 3 bases; unmatched junction bases: 6. Looked up from germline, CDR1 is MGHDK and CDR2 is SYGVNS. The CDR3 is 15 residues long. For the CDR3, the DNA is TGTGCCAGCATTAGCGGACTAGCGGGAGACTACGAGCAGTACTTC. It specifies CASISGLAGDYEQYF.